A single sample is the source of the 21 T cell receptor beta chains below, sequenced in a study of graft-versus-host responses after intestinal transplantation. Produced via immunoSEQ multiplex PCR; TCRdb's table is partial and in-frame only. The sample records some 110,000 clones, just over 90% being singletons. Their antigens are not known. The specimen comprised unstimulated CD4+ T cells sorted from spleen or lymph node cells, sampled before transplant. Source of these receptors: a human donor who was the organ donor for an intestinal transplant.

The CDR3 region has the DNA TGTGCCAGCAGTGAAGCAGAGACCCAGTACTTC. Its translation is CASSEAETQYF. This chain links TRBV6-1 with TRBJ2-5; no definite D call. The CDR3 consists of 11 residues. Per germline, CDR1 MNHNS and CDR2 SASEGT. V was cut by 0 bases and J by 4 bases, with 0 bases left in between.

V and J are TRBV7-2 and TRBJ2-7; 10 positions agree with TRBD2. Germline loops: CDR1 SGHTA, CDR2 FQGNSA. The CDR3 spans 14 residues. J was trimmed by 7 bases and V by 6 bases; bases with no gene match: 9. CDR3 sequence reads: CASSLAGVSSEQYF. The CDR3 DNA reads as TGTGCCAGCAGTCTAGCGGGAGTCTCCTCGGAGCAGTACTTC.

The J gene is TRBJ2-2, the V gene TRBV4-1; TRBD1 aligns across 9 bases. Per the germline V gene, CDR1 is MGHRA and CDR2 is YSYEKL. The CDR3 contains 15 residues. V trimming: 3 bases; J trimming: 7 bases; junction bases outside the gene matches: 6. CDR3 residues: CASSQPGTGLGELFF. The CDR3 nucleotides are TGCGCCAGCAGCCAGCCCGGGACAGGGCTCGGGGAGCTGTTTTTT.

The genes are TRBV7-9 and TRBJ2-2, with 7 positions matching TRBD1. This CDR3 has 13 amino acids. CDR1 SEHNR and CDR2 FQNEAQ come from the germline V gene (reference sequence). The J segment lost 6 bases and the V segment lost 5 bases, leaving 3 bases of the junction unmatched. CDR3 sequence: CASSLTGSGELFF. CDR3 DNA sequence: TGTGCCAGCAGCCTGACAGGGTCCGGGGAGCTGTTTTTT.

The chain couples TRBV6-6 to TRBJ1-6; D uncertain. V shed 2 bases and J shed 10 bases, with 18 bases lying between them. The CDR3 spans 16 residues. Germline values: CDR1 MNHNY, CDR2 SVGAGI (reference sequence). In nucleotides, the CDR3 is TGTGCCAGCAGTTACGTTTTGGGGTGGAGTGGGTCACCCCTCCACTTT. Translation gives CASSYVLGWSGSPLHF.

The rearrangement joins TRBV30 to TRBJ1-4; 7 bases are a match to TRBD1. Germline values: CDR1 GTSNPN, CDR2 SVGIG (reference sequence). The CDR3 runs 15 residues. With 0 bases clipped from V and 3 bases from J, the junction kept 4 bases outside the gene matches. For the CDR3, the DNA is TGTGCCTGGAGTGTTGGGGACAGATCTAATGAAAAACTGTTTTTT. Translating it yields CAWSVGDRSNEKLFF.

This clone was seen a single time. This sequence joins TRBV5-5 and TRBJ1-3; 8 bases agree with TRBD1. The CDR3 is made up of 15 amino acids. Germline V gene lookup returns CDR1 SGHKS and CDR2 YYEKEE (reference sequence). With V trimmed by 4 bases and J by 2 bases, 5 bases remained unmatched. This chain's CDR3 is CASSKQGDAGNTIYF. In nucleotides, the CDR3 is TGTGCCAGCAGCAAACAGGGGGATGCTGGAAACACCATATATTTT.

This chain links TRBV15 with TRBJ2-5; no clear D gene. V shed 0 bases and J shed 7 bases, with 6 bases lying between them. The germline V gene has CDR1 LNHNV and CDR2 YYDKDF (reference sequence). The CDR3 spans 12 residues. Here the CDR3 DNA reads TGTGCCACCAGCAGAGATGGTGGGACCCAGTACTTC. It is translated as CATSRDGGTQYF.

This chain links TRBV6-6 with TRBJ1-2, with unresolved D. CDR3 length: 13 residues. Germline assignment: CDR1 MNHNY and CDR2 SVGAGI (reference sequence). Trimming took off 6 bases at V and 0 bases at J, with 8 bases between the two ends. DNA for the CDR3: TGTGCCAGCAGGACAAATACTAACTATGGCTACACCTTC. Protein: CASRTNTNYGYTF.

V usage is TRBV6-1 and J usage is TRBJ1-6; 7 bases map to TRBD1. CDR3 length: 17 amino acids. Germline values: CDR1 MNHNS, CDR2 SASEGT. Germline trimming cut 1 base from V and 9 bases from J; bases unmatched to any gene: 12. This chain's CDR3 is CASSEEDGANRGSPLHF. The CDR3 bases are TGTGCCAGCAGTGAAGAAGACGGAGCCAACAGGGGTTCACCCCTCCACTTT.

This CDR3 reads CASSSGTGASYYGYTF. The DNA of the CDR3 is TGTGCCAGCAGTTCCGGGACAGGGGCGTCTTATTATGGCTACACCTTC. This sequence joins TRBV2 and TRBJ1-2; 10 nucleotides align to TRBD1. The CDR3 sequence is 16 residues long. The germline CDR1 and CDR2 sequences are SNHLY and FYNNEI. V lost 5 bases and J lost 5; bases outside the gene matches: 11.

V usage is TRBV12-5 and J usage is TRBJ1-5; 9 bases map to TRBD1. The germline CDR1 and CDR2 sequences are LGHNT and FRNRAP. The J segment lost 7 bases and the V segment lost 5 bases, leaving 12 bases of the junction unmatched. The CDR3 covers 16 residues. The CDR3 DNA reads as TGTGCTAGTGGTGAGGACAGGGGCGACTCGGGACAGCCCCAGCATTTT. It yields the protein CASGEDRGDSGQPQHF.

The chain has TRBV15 and TRBJ1-2; no reliable D call. The CDR3 is made up of 13 amino acids. Germline-derived CDR1 and CDR2 are LNHNV and YYDKDF (reference sequence). V gave up 3 bases and J gave up 4 bases, with 9 bases separating them. DNA for the CDR3: TGTGCCACCAGCAGGGGGATAACCTATGGCTACACCTTC. Residues: CATSRGITYGYTF.

Turning to this clone: The junction differs from germline at one of its ends, possibly a read error. V and J are TRBV18 and TRBJ2-5; D remains unclear. This CDR3 comprises 12 residues. Germline assignment: CDR1 KGHSH and CDR2 LQKENI. The CDR3 DNA follows: TGTGCCAGCTCATCACCCCAAGAGACCCAGTACTTC. Translation gives CASSSPQETQYF.

With respect to this clone: One end of the junction is discordant with germline, which a read error may explain. J is TRBJ1-1 and V is TRBV5-6; 12 positions match TRBD1. Germline V gives CDR1 SGHDT, CDR2 YYEEEE. CDR3 length: 13 amino acids. CDR3 DNA sequence: TGTGCCAGCAGCTGGCCGGGACAGGGGGCTTATCTCTTT. Protein: CASSWPGQGAYLF.

As for this clone: Additional DNA sequences in this sample encode the identical CDR3. The chain combines TRBV9 with TRBJ2-3; TRBD2 agrees at 7 bases. The CDR3 loop spans 14 amino acids. CDR1 SGDLS and CDR2 YYNGEE come from the germline V gene. V was clipped by 7 bases and J by 3 bases; unmatched bases: 8. CDR3 protein: CASGVGGSTDTQYF. For the CDR3, the DNA is TGTGCCAGCGGGGTCGGCGGGAGTACAGATACGCAGTATTTT.

The CDR3 DNA reads TGTGCCAGCAGTACACAGGGTAACTCCTACAATGAGCAGTTCTTC. Residues: CASSTQGNSYNEQFF. The rearrangement links TRBV11-1 to TRBJ2-1; the D gene is possibly TRBD1 (6 bases). The V and J ends lost 6 bases and 0 bases respectively, with 12 bases between them. Germline V gene sequence: CDR1 SGHAT, CDR2 FQDESV (reference sequence). The CDR3 loop spans 15 amino acids.

J is TRBJ2-2 and V is TRBV4-1; D could derive from TRBD1 or TRBD2 (5 bases each). Trimming cost V 0 bases and J 5 bases, with 19 bases left between them. The CDR3 is 18 residues long. Germline CDR1 is MGHRA and CDR2 is YSYEKL. CDR3 in DNA: TGCGCCAGCAGCCAAGACGGGACCACCGGGACCAAAACCGGGGAGCTGTTTTTT. Protein: CASSQDGTTGTKTGELFF.

The chain is built from TRBV6-1 and TRBJ1-1; TRBD1 agrees at 11 bases. Germline V gene lookup returns CDR1 MNHNS and CDR2 SASEGT. The ends lost 5 bases at V and 3 bases at J; junction bases unmatched: 2. This CDR3 is built from 14 residues. CDR3 residues: CASSRTGGDTEAFF. Here the CDR3 DNA reads TGTGCCAGCAGTCGGACAGGGGGCGACACTGAAGCTTTCTTT.

The chain carries TRBV18 and TRBJ2-1; 7 bases match TRBD2. CDR1 and CDR2 (germline): KGHSH, LQKENI. This CDR3 is built from 15 residues. V lost 3 bases and J lost 6; bases outside the gene matches: 8. The CDR3 DNA reads TGTGCCAGCTCACCCGGACTAGTATCCGTCAATGAGCAGTTCTTC. This gives the protein CASSPGLVSVNEQFF.

This chain joins TRBV15 and TRBJ1-3; no reliable D call. The CDR3 consists of 14 residues. Between the trimmed V and J ends, which lost 0 bases and 2 bases, there was a span of 5 bases. Germline V lookup: CDR1 LNHNV, CDR2 YYDKDF (reference sequence). CDR3 sequence reads: CATSRDIPGNTIYF. The CDR3 DNA is TGTGCCACCAGCAGAGATATCCCTGGAAACACCATATATTTT.